This T cell receptor beta chain was sequenced for a study of T cell changes during pregnancy in multiple sclerosis. CDR3 size: 16 residues. Germline CDR1 is MRHNA and CDR2 is SNTAGT. V lost 3 bases and J lost 0, with 11 bases in between. The method was immunoSEQ multiplex PCR; TCRdb's version includes in-frame clones alone and lacks a portion of them. The sample has some 90,000 clones, 91% seen once. Specimen: peripheral blood, collected after pregnancy. The receptor comes from a female donor in good health, enrolled as a control in a pregnancy study. This chain joins TRBV6-4 and TRBJ2-2; possible D gene TRBD2, 5 bases. The CDR3 is CASSDKRTANTGELFF. The CDR3 DNA follows: TGTGCCAGCAGTGATAAAAGGACTGCGAACACCGGGGAGCTGTTTTTT.